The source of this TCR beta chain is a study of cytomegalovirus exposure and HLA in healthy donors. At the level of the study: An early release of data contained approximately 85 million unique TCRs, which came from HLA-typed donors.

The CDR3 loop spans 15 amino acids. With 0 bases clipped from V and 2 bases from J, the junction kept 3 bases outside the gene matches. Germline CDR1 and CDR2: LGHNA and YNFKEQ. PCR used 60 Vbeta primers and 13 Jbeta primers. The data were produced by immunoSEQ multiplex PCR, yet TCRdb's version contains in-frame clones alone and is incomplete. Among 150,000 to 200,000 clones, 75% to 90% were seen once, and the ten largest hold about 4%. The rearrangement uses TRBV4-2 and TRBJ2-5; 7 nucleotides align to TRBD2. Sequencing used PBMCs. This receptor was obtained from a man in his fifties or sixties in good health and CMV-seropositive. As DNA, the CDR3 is TGTGCCAGCAGCCAAGATTGGCGGGGGCAAGAGACCCAGTACTTC. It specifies CASSQDWRGQETQYF.